This T cell receptor (beta chain) derives from a study of cytomegalovirus exposure and HLA in healthy donors. The PCR employed 60 Vbeta primers together with 13 Jbeta primers. Under the authors' procedure: An analysis that came later counted tens of millions of unique TCR beta chains, approximately 10 million shared. TCRdb's table, derived via immunoSEQ multiplex PCR, lists solely in-frame clones and lacks some. V and J calls and clone size follow that table, whereas D and trimming were derived from the DNA. Of 75,000 to 100,000 clones in the sample, roughly 76% were seen once. From germline, CDR1 is MDHEN and CDR2 SYDVKM. This CDR3 has 12 amino acids. V dropped 7 bases and J dropped 8 bases, with 14 bases sitting between them.

This chain joins TRBV28 and TRBJ1-2, with D uncertain. The sample consisted of PBMCs. This TCR came from a woman in her sixties in good health and CMV-seropositive. The CDR3 region has the DNA TGTGCCAGCACAGTACGAAGCGAAGGCTACACCTTC. Amino acid sequence: CASTVRSEGYTF.